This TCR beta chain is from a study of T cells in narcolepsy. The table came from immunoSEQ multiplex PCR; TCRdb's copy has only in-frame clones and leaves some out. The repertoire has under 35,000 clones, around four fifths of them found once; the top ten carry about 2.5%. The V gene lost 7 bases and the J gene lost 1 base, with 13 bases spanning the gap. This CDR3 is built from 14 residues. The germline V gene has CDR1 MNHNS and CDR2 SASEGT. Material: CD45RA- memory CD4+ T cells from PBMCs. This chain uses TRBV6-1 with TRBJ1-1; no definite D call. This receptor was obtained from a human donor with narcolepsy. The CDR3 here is CASIGVVGNTEAFF. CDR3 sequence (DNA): TGTGCCAGCATCGGCGTGGTCGGGAACACTGAAGCTTTCTTT.